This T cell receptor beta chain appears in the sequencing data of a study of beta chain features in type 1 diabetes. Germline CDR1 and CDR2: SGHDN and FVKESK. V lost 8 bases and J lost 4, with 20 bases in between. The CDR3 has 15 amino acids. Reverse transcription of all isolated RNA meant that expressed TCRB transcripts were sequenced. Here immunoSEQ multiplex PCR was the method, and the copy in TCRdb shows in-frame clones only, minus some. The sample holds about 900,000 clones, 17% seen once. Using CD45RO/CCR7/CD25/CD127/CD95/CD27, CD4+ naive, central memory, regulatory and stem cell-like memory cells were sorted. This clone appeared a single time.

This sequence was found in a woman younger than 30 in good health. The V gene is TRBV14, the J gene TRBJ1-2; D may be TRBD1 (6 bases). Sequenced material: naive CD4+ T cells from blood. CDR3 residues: CASGLTGTSTYGYTF. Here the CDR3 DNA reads TGTGCCAGCGGACTGACCGGGACATCGACCTATGGCTACACCTTC. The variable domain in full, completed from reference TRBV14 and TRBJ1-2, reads EAGVTQFPSHSVIEKGQTVTLRCDPISGHDNLYWYRRVMGKEIKFLLHFVKESKQDESGMPNNRFLAERTGGTYSTLKVQPAELEDSGVYFCASGLTGTSTYGYTFGSGTRLTVV.